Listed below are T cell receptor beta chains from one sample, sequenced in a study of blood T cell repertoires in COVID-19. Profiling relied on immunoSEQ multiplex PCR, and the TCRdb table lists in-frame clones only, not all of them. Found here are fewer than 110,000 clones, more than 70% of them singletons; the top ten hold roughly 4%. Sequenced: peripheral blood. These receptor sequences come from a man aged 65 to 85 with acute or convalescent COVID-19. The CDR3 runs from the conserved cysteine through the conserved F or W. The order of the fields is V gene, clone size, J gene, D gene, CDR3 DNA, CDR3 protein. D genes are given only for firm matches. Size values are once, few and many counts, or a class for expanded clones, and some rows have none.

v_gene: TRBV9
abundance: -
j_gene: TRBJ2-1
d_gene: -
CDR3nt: TGTGCCAGCAGCGTAGGCGGAGAGCAGTTCTTC
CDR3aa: CASSVGGEQFF

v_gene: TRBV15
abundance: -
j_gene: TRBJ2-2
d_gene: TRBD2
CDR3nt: TGTGCCACCAGGGGGGGGGTCACCGGGGAGCTGTTTTTT
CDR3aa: CATRGGVTGELFF

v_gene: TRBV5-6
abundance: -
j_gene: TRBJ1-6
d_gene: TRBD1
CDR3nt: TGTGCCAGCAGCTCGGGACAGAAGAATTCACCCCTCCACTTT
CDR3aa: CASSSGQKNSPLHF

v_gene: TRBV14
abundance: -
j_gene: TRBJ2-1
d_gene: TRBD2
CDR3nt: TGTGCCAGCAGCCTTGGACTAGCCAGGGGCAATGAGCAGTTCTTC
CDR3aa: CASSLGLARGNEQFF

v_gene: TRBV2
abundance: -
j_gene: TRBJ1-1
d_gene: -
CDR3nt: TGTGCCAGCAGTGCCGACAGGACAAGAGCTCAAGCTTTCTTT
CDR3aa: CASSADRTRAQAFF

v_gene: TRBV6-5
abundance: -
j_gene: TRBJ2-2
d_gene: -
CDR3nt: TGTGCCAGCAGTTACCCCGTTACCGGGGAGCTGTTTTTT
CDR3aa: CASSYPVTGELFF

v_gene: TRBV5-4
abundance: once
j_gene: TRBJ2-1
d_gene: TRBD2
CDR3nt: TGTGCCAGCAGCTTGGATCTAGCGGGGGAGAACAATGAGCAGTTCTTC
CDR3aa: CASSLDLAGENNEQFF

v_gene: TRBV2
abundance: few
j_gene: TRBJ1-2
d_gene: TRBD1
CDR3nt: TGTGCCAGCAGCCTGACAGGGGACTATGGCTACACCTTC
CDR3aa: CASSLTGDYGYTF

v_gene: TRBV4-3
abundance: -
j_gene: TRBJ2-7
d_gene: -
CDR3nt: TGCGCCAGCAGCCAAGGGAGGGCAGGGTACGAGCAGTACTTC
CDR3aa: CASSQGRAGYEQYF

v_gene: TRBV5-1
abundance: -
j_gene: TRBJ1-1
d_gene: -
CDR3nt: TGCGCCAGCAGCTTGGACCCGGCGGTGACTGAAGCTTTCTTT
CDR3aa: CASSLDPAVTEAFF

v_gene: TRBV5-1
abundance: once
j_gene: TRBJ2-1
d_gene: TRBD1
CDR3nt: TGCGCCAGCAGCAGGGACAGCGGCTCCTACAATGAGCAGTTCTTC
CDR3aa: CASSRDSGSYNEQFF

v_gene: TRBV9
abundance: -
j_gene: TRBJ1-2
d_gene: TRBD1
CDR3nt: TGTGCCAGCAGCTTAACAGGGGGCTCCTCCTATGGCTACACCTTC
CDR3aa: CASSLTGGSSYGYTF

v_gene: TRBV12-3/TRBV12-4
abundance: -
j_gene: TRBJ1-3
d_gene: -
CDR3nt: TGTGCCAGCAGCCCAGACTCTGGAAACACCATATATTTT
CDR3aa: CASSPDSGNTIYF

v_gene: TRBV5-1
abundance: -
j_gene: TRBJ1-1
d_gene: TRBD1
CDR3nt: TGCGCCAGCAGAGAGGGGGCGACTGTCACTGAAGCTTTCTTT
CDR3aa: CASREGATVTEAFF

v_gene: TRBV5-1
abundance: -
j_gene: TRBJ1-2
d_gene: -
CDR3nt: TGCGCCAGCAGCCCGGAGCGGCCAGCTAACTATGGCTACACCTTC
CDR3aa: CASSPERPANYGYTF

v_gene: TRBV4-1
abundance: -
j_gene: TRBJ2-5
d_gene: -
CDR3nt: TGCGCCAGCAGTCAAGACAGGGAGGGGGAGACCCAGTACTTC
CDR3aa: CASSQDREGETQYF

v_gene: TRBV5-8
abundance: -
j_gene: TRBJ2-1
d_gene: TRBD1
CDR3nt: TGTGCCAGCAGCTTGGCCGGGACAGGGGTCAATGAGCAGTTCTTC
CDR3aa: CASSLAGTGVNEQFF

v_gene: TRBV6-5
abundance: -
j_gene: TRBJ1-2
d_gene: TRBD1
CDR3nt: TGTGCCAGCAGTTACGGGGACAGGGGGAACTATGGCTACACCTTC
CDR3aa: CASSYGDRGNYGYTF

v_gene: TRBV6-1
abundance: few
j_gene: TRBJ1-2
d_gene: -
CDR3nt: TGTGCCAGCAGTGAAGGGGGGACACCTAAAGACTATGGCTACACCTTC
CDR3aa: CASSEGGTPKDYGYTF

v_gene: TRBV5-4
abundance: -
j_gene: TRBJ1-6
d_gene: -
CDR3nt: TGTGCCAGTAGGGGAGGGTCCGATTCACCCCTCCACTTT
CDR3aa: CASRGGSDSPLHF

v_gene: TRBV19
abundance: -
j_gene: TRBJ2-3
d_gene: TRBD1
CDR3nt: TGTGCCAGTAGTATCGGTGACAGGGGTGGAGATACGCAGTATTTT
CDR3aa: CASSIGDRGGDTQYF

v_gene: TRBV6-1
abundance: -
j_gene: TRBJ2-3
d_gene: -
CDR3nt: TGTGCCAGCAGTGAACTGCCCGCCGGTGGCACAGATACGCAGTATTTT
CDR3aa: CASSELPAGGTDTQYF

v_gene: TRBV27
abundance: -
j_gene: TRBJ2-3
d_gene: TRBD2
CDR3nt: TGTGCCAGCAGTTTAATCCGGCTAGCGGGGGTAGGGACAGATACGCAGTATTTT
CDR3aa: CASSLIRLAGVGTDTQYF

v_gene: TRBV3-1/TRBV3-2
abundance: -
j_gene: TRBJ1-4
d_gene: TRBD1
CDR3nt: TGTGCCAGCAGCGGGACAGGGGCAGGGGAAAAACTGTTTTTT
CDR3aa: CASSGTGAGEKLFF

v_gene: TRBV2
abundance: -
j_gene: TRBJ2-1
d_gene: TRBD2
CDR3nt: TGTGCCAGCAGACTAGCGGGGGGGAACAATGAGCAGTTCTTC
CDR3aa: CASRLAGGNNEQFF

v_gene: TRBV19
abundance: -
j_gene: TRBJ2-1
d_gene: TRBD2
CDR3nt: TGTGCCAGTAGTATAGCCCATAGCGGGGCGCTATACAATGAGCAGTTCTTC
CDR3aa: CASSIAHSGALYNEQFF

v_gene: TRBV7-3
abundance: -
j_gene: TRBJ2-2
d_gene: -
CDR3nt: TGTGCCAGCAGCTTAGGCGGTTCCGGGGAGCTGTTTTTT
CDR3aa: CASSLGGSGELFF

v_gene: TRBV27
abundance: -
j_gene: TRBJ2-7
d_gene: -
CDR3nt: TGTGCCAGCAGTTTATCGGTTGGAGGAGTCGAGCAGTACTTC
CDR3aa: CASSLSVGGVEQYF

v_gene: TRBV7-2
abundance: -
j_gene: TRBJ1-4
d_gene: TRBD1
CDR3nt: TGTGCCAGCAGCTCAAGGGGGCACGGTAATGAAAAACTGTTTTTT
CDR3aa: CASSSRGHGNEKLFF

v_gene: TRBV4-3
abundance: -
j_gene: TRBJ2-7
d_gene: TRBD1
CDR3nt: TGCGCCAGCAGCCCTCGGGGGACAGGGGTCAACGAGCAGTACTTC
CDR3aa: CASSPRGTGVNEQYF

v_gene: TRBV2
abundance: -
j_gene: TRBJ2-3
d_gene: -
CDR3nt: TGTGCCAGCAGTGATGTGGTAGCAGATACGCAGTATTTT
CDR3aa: CASSDVVADTQYF

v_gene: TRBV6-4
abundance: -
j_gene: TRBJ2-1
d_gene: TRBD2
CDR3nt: TGTGCCAGCAGTGACCAGCGGGGTTCTGAGCAGTTCTTC
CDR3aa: CASSDQRGSEQFF

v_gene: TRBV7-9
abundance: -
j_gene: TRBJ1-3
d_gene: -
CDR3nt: TGTGCCAGCAGCTTATTCAGGGGACCTGGAAACACCATATATTTT
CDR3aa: CASSLFRGPGNTIYF

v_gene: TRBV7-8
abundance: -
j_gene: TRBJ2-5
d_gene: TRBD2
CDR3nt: TGTGCCAGCAGCTTAGCGGGGGGGTCCACGGAGACCCAGTACTTC
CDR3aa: CASSLAGGSTETQYF

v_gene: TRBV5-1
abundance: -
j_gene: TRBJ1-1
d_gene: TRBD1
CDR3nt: TGCGCCAGCAGCTTGGGGACAGGGGAGGGCACTGAAGCTTTCTTT
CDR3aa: CASSLGTGEGTEAFF

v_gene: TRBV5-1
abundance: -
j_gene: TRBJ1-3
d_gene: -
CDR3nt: TGCGCCAGCAGCTTGTCCAGGGACTCTGGAAACACCATATATTTT
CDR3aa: CASSLSRDSGNTIYF

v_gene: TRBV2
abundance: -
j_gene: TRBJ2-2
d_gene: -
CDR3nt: TGTGCCAGCAGTGAAGTGGGGGGTATGAACACCGGGGAGCTGTTTTTT
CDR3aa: CASSEVGGMNTGELFF

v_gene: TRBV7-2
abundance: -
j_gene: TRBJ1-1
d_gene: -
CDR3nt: TGTGCCAGCAGCTATATGGACAGAAACACTGAAGCTTTCTTT
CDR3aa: CASSYMDRNTEAFF

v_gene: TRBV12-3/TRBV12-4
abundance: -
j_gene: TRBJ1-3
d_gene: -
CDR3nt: TGTGCCAGCAGGAGGATCTCTGGAAACACCATATATTTT
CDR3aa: CASRRISGNTIYF

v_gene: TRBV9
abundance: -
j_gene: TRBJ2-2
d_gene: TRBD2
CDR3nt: TGTGCCAGCAGCCCCCGACTAGCGGGGGTAACCGGGGAGCTGTTTTTT
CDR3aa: CASSPRLAGVTGELFF

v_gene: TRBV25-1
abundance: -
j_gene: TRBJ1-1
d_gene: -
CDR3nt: TGTGCCAGCAGTGAGCCGGGGAAGAACACTGAAGCTTTCTTT
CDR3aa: CASSEPGKNTEAFF

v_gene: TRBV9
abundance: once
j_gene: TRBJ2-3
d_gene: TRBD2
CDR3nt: TGTGCCAGCAGCGTAGAAGGACTAGCGGGGCCTGCTAGCACAGATACGCAGTATTTT
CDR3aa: CASSVEGLAGPASTDTQYF

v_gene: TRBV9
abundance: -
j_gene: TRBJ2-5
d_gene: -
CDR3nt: TGTGCCAGCAGCCCTTCGGGGGAGACCCAGTACTTC
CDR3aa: CASSPSGETQYF

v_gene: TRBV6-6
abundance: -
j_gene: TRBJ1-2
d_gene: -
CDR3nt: TGTGCCAGCAGTTACCCCGGGGAAGAGTATGGCTACACCTTC
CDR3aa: CASSYPGEEYGYTF

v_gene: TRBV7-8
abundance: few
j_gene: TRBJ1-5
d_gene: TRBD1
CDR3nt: TGTGCCAGCAGCTCCGAACAGGGGACCAATCAGCCCCAGCATTTT
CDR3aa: CASSSEQGTNQPQHF

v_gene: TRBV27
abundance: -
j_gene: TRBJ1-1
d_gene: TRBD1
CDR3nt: TGTGCCAGCAGTACCTACAGGGGCCGTAGCACTGAAGCTTTCTTT
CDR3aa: CASSTYRGRSTEAFF

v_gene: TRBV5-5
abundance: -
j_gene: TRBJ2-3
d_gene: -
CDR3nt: TGTGCCAGCAGCTTGACAGGGCATAGCACAGATACGCAGTATTTT
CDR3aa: CASSLTGHSTDTQYF

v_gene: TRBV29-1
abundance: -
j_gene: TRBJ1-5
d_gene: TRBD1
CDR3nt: TGCAGCGTTGGCTCAGGGGGCCGAAGTCAGCCCCAGCATTTT
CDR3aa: CSVGSGGRSQPQHF